A selection of T cell receptor beta chains follows, all from one sample in a study of shared clonotypes between healthy human individuals. Method: immunoSEQ multiplex PCR; TCRdb's copy keeps in-frame clones and lacks some. The table has a few hundred thousand clones, approximately 79% seen once. Sequenced: memory CD4+ T cells sorted from blood. All receptors derive from a young man in good health. Both conserved end residues are part of each CDR3. A D gene is named only where the DNA matches it firmly. A clone size is listed for some rows: how often the clone was seen (once, few, many), or a class if it is expanded.

V gene	J gene	clone size	D gene	CDR3 protein	CDR3 DNA
TRBV6-1	TRBJ1-4	NA	NA	CASSHGGRNNEKLFF	TGTGCCAGCAGTCATGGAGGGCGCAATAATGAAAAACTGTTTTTT
TRBV28	TRBJ1-2	NA	NA	CASIPGGGIGGYTF	TGTGCCAGCATCCCTGGAGGGGGTATAGGCGGCTACACCTTC
TRBV7-2	TRBJ2-1	few	NA	CASSLSASLARSEQFF	TGTGCCAGCAGCTTATCGGCTAGCTTAGCCCGTTCTGAGCAGTTCTTC
TRBV28	TRBJ1-3	NA	NA	CASSFGSRLGNTIYF	TGTGCCAGCAGTTTCGGTTCGAGACTCGGAAACACCATATATTTT
TRBV28	TRBJ2-7	NA	NA	CASSLNLQGQAFSYEQYF	TGTGCCAGCAGTCTAAACCTCCAGGGCCAGGCGTTCTCCTACGAGCAGTACTTC
TRBV25-1	TRBJ2-2	NA	NA	CAAIARGTGELFF	TGTGCCGCTATAGCGAGGGGTACCGGGGAGCTGTTTTTT
TRBV7-9	TRBJ2-3	NA	NA	CASALSTDTQYF	TGTGCCAGCGCCCTATCCACAGATACGCAGTATTTT
TRBV6-5	TRBJ1-5	NA	NA	CASSIPNQPQHF	TGTGCCAGCAGCATCCCGAATCAGCCCCAGCATTTT
TRBV2	TRBJ2-5	NA	NA	CASMKGLQETQYF	TGTGCCAGCATGAAGGGCCTCCAAGAGACCCAGTACTTC
TRBV2	TRBJ2-7	NA	TRBD1	CASPKDPGGGSEQYF	TGTGCCAGCCCCAAAGACCCAGGGGGTGGTAGCGAGCAGTACTTC
TRBV7-8	TRBJ2-7	many	TRBD1	CASSLTALGFDRGAYEQYF	TGTGCCAGCAGCTTAACGGCCTTAGGGTTCGACAGGGGTGCCTACGAGCAGTACTTC
TRBV28	TRBJ2-7	NA	NA	CASSSGRNEQYF	TGTGCCAGCAGTTCGGGACGGAACGAGCAGTACTTC
TRBV7-2	TRBJ2-5	many	NA	CASSLHLETQYF	TGTGCCAGCAGCCTTCATTTAGAGACCCAGTACTTC
TRBV5-1	TRBJ1-4	NA	NA	CASSLGDTNEKLFF	TGCGCCAGCAGCTTGGGGGATACTAATGAAAAACTGTTTTTT
TRBV7-9	TRBJ2-1	NA	NA	CASSQLQVSSYNEQFF	TGTGCCAGCAGCCAGTTACAGGTGAGCTCCTACAATGAGCAGTTCTTC
TRBV7-9	TRBJ2-7	NA	TRBD1	CASSISSTGGMYEQYF	TGTGCCAGCAGCATTAGTTCGACAGGGGGCATGTACGAGCAGTACTTC
TRBV18	TRBJ1-2	NA	NA	CASSPGRGGDYGYTF	TGTGCCAGCTCACCGGGCAGGGGTGGTGACTATGGCTACACCTTC
TRBV11-3	TRBJ2-3	few	TRBD2	CASSFGTSGDTQYF	TGTGCCAGCAGCTTTGGGACTAGCGGGGATACGCAGTATTTT
TRBV2	TRBJ2-1	NA	NA	CASSKDSYNEQFF	TGTGCCAGCAGTAAGGACAGCTACAATGAGCAGTTCTTC
TRBV7-3	TRBJ2-3	NA	TRBD2	CASSQRGPGLQTSTDTQYF	TGTGCCAGCAGCCAAAGGGGACCGGGACTACAAACTAGCACAGATACGCAGTATTTT
TRBV5-1	TRBJ2-2	NA	NA	CASSLGASANTGELFF	TGCGCCAGCAGCTTGGGGGCCAGCGCGAACACCGGGGAGCTGTTTTTT
TRBV5-4	TRBJ1-2	NA	TRBD1	CASSLRGRSNYGYTF	TGTGCCAGCAGCTTGAGGGGGCGATCTAACTATGGCTACACCTTC
TRBV10-2	TRBJ1-5	NA	NA	CASSESGLNQPQHF	TGCGCCAGCAGTGAGTCCGGTTTAAATCAGCCCCAGCATTTT
TRBV2	TRBJ2-7	NA	TRBD2	CASGLGYEQYF	TGTGCCAGCGGACTAGGCTACGAGCAGTACTTC
TRBV28	TRBJ1-3	NA	NA	CASSLHPGPGSGNTIYF	TGTGCCAGCAGTTTACACCCGGGCCCCGGCTCTGGAAACACCATATATTTT
TRBV19	TRBJ1-5	many	NA	CASKEGRRAYQPQHF	TGTGCCAGCAAAGAGGGGCGAAGGGCCTATCAGCCCCAGCATTTT
TRBV5-5	TRBJ2-1	NA	NA	CASSFGTSNEQFF	TGTGCCAGCAGCTTCGGTACGAGCAATGAGCAGTTCTTC
TRBV5-1	TRBJ2-1	NA	TRBD2	CASSLTSGSNEQFF	TGCGCCAGCAGCTTGACTAGCGGGAGCAATGAGCAGTTCTTC
TRBV14	TRBJ2-1	NA	TRBD1	CASSPRTGALSYNEQFF	TGTGCCAGCAGCCCGCGAACAGGGGCCCTCTCCTACAATGAGCAGTTCTTC
TRBV27	TRBJ1-5	NA	NA	CASSLGSGHKPQHF	TGTGCCAGCAGTTTAGGGTCGGGACATAAGCCCCAGCATTTT
TRBV7-9	TRBJ2-1	NA	NA	CASSATGSWDEQFF	TGTGCCAGCAGCGCAACAGGGAGTTGGGATGAGCAGTTCTTC
TRBV9	TRBJ2-5	few	NA	CASSEQGMRGTQYF	TGTGCCAGCAGCGAACAGGGTATGAGGGGGACCCAGTACTTC
TRBV25-1	TRBJ2-3	NA	TRBD2	CASSDRQRGGPDTQYF	TGTGCCAGCAGTGATCGGCAGCGGGGGGGACCAGATACGCAGTATTTT
TRBV5-4	TRBJ2-3	NA	NA	CASSLGGGTDTQYF	TGTGCCAGCAGCTTGGGGGGAGGCACAGATACGCAGTATTTT
TRBV7-9	TRBJ2-5	NA	NA	CASSLAAGGETQYF	TGTGCCAGCAGCTTAGCGGCAGGGGGGGAGACCCAGTACTTC
TRBV5-1	TRBJ1-2	NA	TRBD1	CASSFGQGKLANYGYTF	TGCGCCAGCAGCTTTGGACAGGGGAAGTTGGCTAACTATGGCTACACCTTC
TRBV2	TRBJ1-1	NA	TRBD1	CASSPRQGETTEAFF	TGTGCCAGCAGTCCAAGACAGGGGGAGACCACTGAAGCTTTCTTT
TRBV28	TRBJ2-1	once	NA	CASSLDRPSYNEQFF	TGTGCCAGCAGTTTAGACAGACCGTCCTACAATGAGCAGTTCTTC
TRBV5-1	TRBJ2-5	once	NA	CASSLSPQETQYF	TGCGCCAGCAGCTTGTCACCCCAAGAGACCCAGTACTTC
TRBV18	TRBJ1-1	NA	NA	CASSPLSGEAFF	TGTGCCAGCTCACCACTTTCAGGGGAAGCTTTCTTT
TRBV7-6	TRBJ2-2	NA	NA	CASSLARGTGELFF	TGTGCCAGCAGCTTAGCGCGTGGAACCGGGGAGCTGTTTTTT
TRBV6-5	TRBJ2-1	NA	NA	CASSPTRVSYNEQFF	TGTGCCAGCAGTCCCACTAGGGTCTCCTACAATGAGCAGTTCTTC